These T cell receptor beta chains were read from a single sample in a study of blood T cell repertoires in COVID-19. Assay: immunoSEQ multiplex PCR; the TCRdb copy retains only in-frame clones and omits some. The data contain about 120,000 clones, roughly four fifths of them singletons. Source material: peripheral blood. The receptors derive from a human donor in a cohort sampled during active COVID-19. Both conserved end residues are part of each CDR3. D genes are given only for firm matches. Some rows mark clone size as missing; the rest say once, few, many or name a class of expanded clone.

clone_size	v_call	j_call	d_call	cdr3_nt	cdr3_aa
.	TRBV5-6	TRBJ2-7	.	TGTGCCAGCAGCCCTCGTGGACTGCGAGACTCCTACGAGCAGTACTTC	CASSPRGLRDSYEQYF
.	TRBV19	TRBJ1-4	TRBD1	TGTGCCAGTAGTGCCCGGGACAGGGTAAAGGAAAAACTGTTTTTT	CASSARDRVKEKLFF
once	TRBV7-8	TRBJ2-5	TRBD2	TGTGCCAGCAGCCTTACCCGAGATAGCGGGGGGGCCAGGGAGACCCAGTACTTC	CASSLTRDSGGARETQYF
.	TRBV5-4	TRBJ1-4	.	TGTGCCAGCAGCTTGGCGGGGGGGCCTAATGAAAAACTGTTTTTT	CASSLAGGPNEKLFF
.	TRBV3-1/TRBV3-2	TRBJ2-5	TRBD2	TGTGCCAGCAGCCTGCTAGCGGGGGGGACCGGGGATCACCAAGAGACCCAGTACTTC	CASSLLAGGTGDHQETQYF
.	TRBV6-2/TRBV6-3	TRBJ2-3	TRBD2	TGTGCCAGCAGTTACGTTCCGGGGGGGCAGGATACGCAGTATTTT	CASSYVPGGQDTQYF
many	TRBV4-1	TRBJ1-2	TRBD1	TGCGCCAGCGGATCGGGACAGGCCAGAGTAGGCTACACCTTC	CASGSGQARVGYTF
.	TRBV5-1	TRBJ1-2	TRBD1	TGCGCCAGCAGCTTGGTAGGGGGCGAAAGCTATGGCTACACCTTC	CASSLVGGESYGYTF
.	TRBV3-1/TRBV3-2	TRBJ1-2	TRBD1	TGTGCCAGCTGCCAGGGACAGGGCTATGGCTACACCTTC	CASCQGQGYGYTF
.	TRBV5-1	TRBJ1-3	.	TGCGCCAGCAGCTTGGGGCCGGGGTCCGGAAACACCATATATTTT	CASSLGPGSGNTIYF
.	TRBV28	TRBJ1-4	TRBD1	TGTGCCAGCAGTTTGGGACAGGGGGCGGGAGAAAAACTGTTTTTT	CASSLGQGAGEKLFF
.	TRBV2	TRBJ1-1	.	TGTGCCAGCAGAGGCCTCTCGGGTCCAAACACTGAAGCTTTCTTT	CASRGLSGPNTEAFF
.	TRBV7-2	TRBJ1-5	.	TGTGCCAGCAGCTTAAGATCAGGGGCTTATAGCAATCAGCCCCAGCATTTT	CASSLRSGAYSNQPQHF
.	TRBV5-1	TRBJ2-7	.	TGCGCCAGCAGCCTAGACAGATACGAGCAGTACTTC	CASSLDRYEQYF
.	TRBV6-1	TRBJ2-7	.	TGTGCCAGCAGTGAATGGCAGATCTACGAGCAGTACTTC	CASSEWQIYEQYF
.	TRBV28	TRBJ1-1	.	TGTGCCAGCAGTTTAACGCAGGGATCCCTTTTTGAAGCTTTCTTT	CASSLTQGSLFEAFF
.	TRBV15	TRBJ1-6	.	TGTGCCACCAGCAGACCCACAGGGTCCGGGTCACCCCTCCACTTT	CATSRPTGSGSPLHF
once	TRBV5-4	TRBJ1-2	TRBD1	TGTGCCAGCAGCGCGGGACAGATGGGGTCCGGCTACACCTTC	CASSAGQMGSGYTF
.	TRBV4-3	TRBJ2-5	TRBD2	TGCGCCAGCAGCCAAGATCGACTAGCGGGGGAGGAGACCCAGTACTTC	CASSQDRLAGEETQYF
.	TRBV7-9	TRBJ1-3	.	TGTGCCAGCAGCTTAGGCGACAGAAGAAACACCATATATTTT	CASSLGDRRNTIYF
.	TRBV7-7	TRBJ2-1	TRBD2	TGTGCTAGCAGCTTAGCGGGGGGGCCTTACAATGAGCAGTTCTTC	CASSLAGGPYNEQFF
.	TRBV11-3	TRBJ1-1	.	TGTGCCAGCAGCCTGGGCACAGGGAGGGGCACTGAAGCTTTCTTT	CASSLGTGRGTEAFF
.	TRBV9	TRBJ2-1	TRBD2	TGTGCCAGCAGCGTAGCCCCCGAGAGCGGGGGGGTCAATGAGCAGTTCTTC	CASSVAPESGGVNEQFF
.	TRBV2	TRBJ1-1	TRBD1	TGTGCCAGCAGTTTGGGACAGGGCAACACTGAAGCTTTCTTT	CASSLGQGNTEAFF
.	TRBV2	TRBJ1-1	.	TGTGCCAGCAGTGCCAGGGCTAGTTCTGAAGCTTTCTTT	CASSARASSEAFF
few	TRBV6-2/TRBV6-3	TRBJ2-3	TRBD2	TGTGCCAGCAGTTACGATCCTAGCGGGGGGGCCGGCACAGATACGCAGTATTTT	CASSYDPSGGAGTDTQYF
.	TRBV10-1	TRBJ2-3	TRBD2	TGCGCCAGCAGTGGTACCCTAGCGGGGGGACCAGATACGCAGTATTTT	CASSGTLAGGPDTQYF
once	TRBV5-5	TRBJ2-5	TRBD2	TGTGCCAGCAGCTTGCACATATTAACCGGGGGGGAGAAGACCCAGTACTTC	CASSLHILTGGEKTQYF
.	TRBV6-5	TRBJ1-3	TRBD1	TGTGCCAGCAGCTATGGGACAGGCTCTGGAAACACCATATATTTT	CASSYGTGSGNTIYF
.	TRBV5-1	TRBJ2-1	TRBD2	TGCGCCAGCAGCTTGCCCAGCGGGGGGATCGATGAGCAGTTCTTC	CASSLPSGGIDEQFF
once	TRBV5-6	TRBJ2-3	TRBD2	TGTGCCAGCAGCCTTCCTAGCGGGTCAGACCCAGATACGCAGTATTTT	CASSLPSGSDPDTQYF
.	TRBV7-6	TRBJ2-2	TRBD2	TGTGCCAGCAGCTTAGTAGCGGGGTTGAACACCGGGGAGCTGTTTTTT	CASSLVAGLNTGELFF
.	TRBV7-8	TRBJ2-7	TRBD2	TGTGCCAGCAGCGGGACTAGCGACTACGAGCAGTACTTC	CASSGTSDYEQYF
.	TRBV7-2	TRBJ2-3	.	TGTGCCAGCAGCCCCAACCCCTCTCCGGGCACAGATACGCAGTATTTT	CASSPNPSPGTDTQYF
few	TRBV6-5	TRBJ1-1	TRBD1	TGTGCCAGTACTCGGGACAGGGGGGGCACTGAAGCTTTCTTT	CASTRDRGGTEAFF